This TCR beta chain was recovered during a study of blood T cells in healthy people across ages. General study points: CMV infection status of these donors was not known. More naive CD4+ cells and higher diversity were found in long-lived than in aged donors.

Together with a sample-barcoded 5' primer, a J-beta primer mix was included in a second PCR lasting about 6 to 11 cycles. Per-sample output comprised a minimum of 3 million paired-end reads containing CDR3. TCRdb re-called the 5' RACE reads through MiXCR, storing one row per CDR3 protein. The table shows hundreds of thousands of distinct CDR3 sequences, with around three fifths occurring only once. Trimming took 0 bases from V and 0 from J, leaving 9 bases between them. The germline CDR1 and CDR2 sequences are SGHRS and YFSETQ. The CDR3 has 15 amino acids. This clonotype was detected only once. Antigen: not known.

The receptor was isolated from a man aged 60 to 75 in good health. Source material: blood. The genes are TRBV5-1 and TRBJ1-2; perhaps TRBD1 as D (5 bases). DNA of the CDR3: TGCGCCAGCAGCTTGGGAGCAGGGTCTAACTATGGCTACACCTTC. It specifies CASSLGAGSNYGYTF.